This TCR beta chain derives from a study of blood T cell repertoires in COVID-19. Across the study: PBMCs, B-cell-depleted T cells, or T cells provided the cDNA or gDNA that made up the material.

V was pared by 1 base and J by 3 bases, with 6 bases of the junction left unmatched. CDR1 and CDR2 (germline): SGHTA, FQGNSA. The CDR3 is made up of 15 amino acids. Here immunoSEQ multiplex PCR was the method, and the copy in TCRdb shows in-frame clones only, minus some. Seen here are fewer than 200,000 clones, 74% observed once, and the top ten hold 3%. This chain uses TRBV7-2 with TRBJ2-7; 7 positions agree with TRBD1. Sequencing used peripheral blood. The receptor was derived from a woman older than 75 with acute or convalescent COVID-19. The CDR3 nucleotides read TGTGCCAGCAGCTTAGACACAGGGGTGGGCTACGAGCAGTACTTC. This gives the protein CASSLDTGVGYEQYF.